This T cell receptor (beta chain) was recorded in a study of T cell responses to AZD1222 COVID-19 vaccine. The CDR3 spans 14 residues. The V and J ends lost 9 bases and 5 bases respectively, with 17 bases between them. From germline, CDR1 is SGHRS and CDR2 YFSETQ. Clones were read by immunoSEQ multiplex PCR, and TCRdb kept only the in-frame ones, dropping some. The data contain roughly 85,000 clones, 80% to 90% of them singletons. The chain carries TRBV5-1 and TRBJ2-2; the D is unclear. The receptor's source is an adult in good health. The material was peripheral blood, obtained on day 0 of AZD1222 vaccination. The CDR3 spells CATTESTTTGELFF. The CDR3 nucleotides read TGCGCCACCACCGAAAGTACAACGACCGGGGAGCTGTTTTTT.